This T cell receptor (beta chain) was sequenced during a study of blood T cell repertoires in COVID-19. Study background: Researchers got acute and convalescent COVID-19 samples from the United States, Italy and Spain. T cells, B-cell-depleted T cells, or PBMCs supplied cDNA or gDNA.

This clone occurred once. Per the original methods: Reference gene primers were amplified, and this amplification served to estimate nucleated cell counts. Clones were read by immunoSEQ multiplex PCR, and TCRdb kept only the in-frame ones, dropping some. V, J and clone size were drawn from that table, and D and trimming were deduced from the DNA. The sample lists roughly 150,000 clones; 80% to 90% were seen once. CDR3 length equals 15 residues. CDR1 LGHNA and CDR2 YSLEER come from the germline V gene. V was clipped by 0 bases and J by 7 bases, with 13 bases between them. The sample was peripheral blood. The rearrangement links TRBV4-3 to TRBJ2-1; D possibly corresponds to TRBD1 (6 bases). The origin of this receptor is a woman aged 80 or older with acute or convalescent COVID-19. The CDR3 DNA follows: TGCGCCAGCAGCCAAGAAGGCAGGGGCCCGAATGAGCAGTTCTTC. Translating gives CASSQEGRGPNEQFF.